This entry features one TCR beta chain sequence. Antigen: not known. Through Arm-PCR of CDR3 regions and iRepertoire HTBI primers, TCR beta libraries were built. The authors' processing: Spanning all samples, the identified segments comprised some 60 TRBV and more than 11 TRBJ. A single record per CDR3 protein comes from TCRdb applying MiXCR to the multiplex PCR reads. TCRdb assigned the V and J calls; the authors' analysis was not used. The sample contains a few hundred thousand distinct CDR3 sequences, around a sixth of which appear only once. These data are taken from a study of regulatory T cells in long-lasting Graves disease. Time point described: newly diagnosed GD, antithyroid drugs for less than 3 months. The TCR library was made from RNA extracted from PBMCs. Overall study results and limits: Authors noted too few samples as a limitation.

The same sample was also studied in work on T cells in Graves' hyperthyroidism and ophthalmopathy. Per that paper: HTBI primers were employed in a first-round RT-PCR of the TCR CDR3.

This receptor was obtained from a woman in her twenties or thirties with Graves disease. The sequencing here drew on peripheral blood mononuclear cells (PBMCs), taken at new diagnosis, from a patient treated with antithyroid drugs.

CDR3 sequence reads: CASSLWGAERGEISHYGYTF. CDR3 sequence (DNA): TGCGCCAGCAGCTTGTGGGGGGCCGAGAGAGGGGAAATCAGCCACTATGGCTACACCTTC. The gene calls are TRBV5-1 and TRBJ1-2; D might be TRBD1 (6 bases). The CDR3 consists of 20 residues. With 1 base removed from V and 3 bases from J, the gap between germline ends came to 28 bases. Per the germline V gene, CDR1 is SGHRS and CDR2 is YFSETQ.